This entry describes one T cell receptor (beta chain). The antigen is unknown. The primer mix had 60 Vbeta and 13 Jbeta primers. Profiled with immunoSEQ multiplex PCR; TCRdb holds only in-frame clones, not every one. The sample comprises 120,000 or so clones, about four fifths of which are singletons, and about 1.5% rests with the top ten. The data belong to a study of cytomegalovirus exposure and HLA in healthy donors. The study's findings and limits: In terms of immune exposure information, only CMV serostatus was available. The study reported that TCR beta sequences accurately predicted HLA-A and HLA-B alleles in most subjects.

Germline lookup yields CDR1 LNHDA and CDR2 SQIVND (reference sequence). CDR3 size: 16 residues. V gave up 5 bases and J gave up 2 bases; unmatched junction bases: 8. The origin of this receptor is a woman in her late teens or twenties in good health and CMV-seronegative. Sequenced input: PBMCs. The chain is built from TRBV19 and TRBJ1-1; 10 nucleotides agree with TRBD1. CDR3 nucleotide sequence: TGTGCCAGTAGTGGCCGACAGGGGGCCCCCAACACTGAAGCTTTCTTT. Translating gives CASSGRQGAPNTEAFF.